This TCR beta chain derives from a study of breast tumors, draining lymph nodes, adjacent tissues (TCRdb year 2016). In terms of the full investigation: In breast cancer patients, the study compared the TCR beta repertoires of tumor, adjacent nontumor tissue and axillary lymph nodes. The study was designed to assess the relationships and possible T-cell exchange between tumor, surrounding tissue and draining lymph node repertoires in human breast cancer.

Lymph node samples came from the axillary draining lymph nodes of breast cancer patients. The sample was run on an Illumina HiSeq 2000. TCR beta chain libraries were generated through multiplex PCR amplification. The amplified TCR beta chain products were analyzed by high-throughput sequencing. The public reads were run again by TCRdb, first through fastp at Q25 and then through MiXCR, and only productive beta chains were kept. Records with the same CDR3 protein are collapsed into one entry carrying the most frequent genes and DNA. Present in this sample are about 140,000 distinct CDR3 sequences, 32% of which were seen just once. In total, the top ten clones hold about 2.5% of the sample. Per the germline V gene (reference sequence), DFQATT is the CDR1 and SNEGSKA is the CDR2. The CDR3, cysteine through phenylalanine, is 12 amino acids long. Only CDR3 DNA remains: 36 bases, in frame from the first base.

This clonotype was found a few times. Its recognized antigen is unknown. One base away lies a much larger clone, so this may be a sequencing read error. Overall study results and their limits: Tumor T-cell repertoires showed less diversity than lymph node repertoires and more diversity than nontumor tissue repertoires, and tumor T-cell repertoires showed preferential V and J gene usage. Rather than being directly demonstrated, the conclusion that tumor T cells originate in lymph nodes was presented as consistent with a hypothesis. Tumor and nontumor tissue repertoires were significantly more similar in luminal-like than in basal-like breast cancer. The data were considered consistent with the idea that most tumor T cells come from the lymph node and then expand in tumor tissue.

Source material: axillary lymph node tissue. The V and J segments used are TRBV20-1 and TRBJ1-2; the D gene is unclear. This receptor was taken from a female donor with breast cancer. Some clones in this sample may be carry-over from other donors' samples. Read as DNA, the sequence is TGCAGTGCTACGCAACGCAACTATGGCTCCACCTTC. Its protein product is CSATQRNYGSTF.